The clone carrying this T cell receptor beta chain has a handful of counts. This specimen belongs to a study of blood T cells in healthy people across ages. Healthy Caucasian individuals from Russia aged roughly 6 to 90 were enrolled as donors. Trimming pared 2 bases from V and 2 bases from J, leaving 13 bases between. Germline loops: CDR1 SGHTA, CDR2 FQGNSA. The CDR3 is 16 residues long. With a J-beta primer mix and a sample-barcoded 5' primer, a second PCR ran about 6 to 11 cycles. Via MiXCR, TCRdb re-called the 5' RACE reads, giving one row per CDR3 protein. In the table there are around 1.5 million distinct CDR3 sequences, around two fifths of which are singletons.

Sequencing input: blood. This clonotype was obtained from a woman between 18 and 29 years old in good health. J is TRBJ2-1 and V is TRBV7-2; D is perhaps TRBD2 (7 bases). The CDR3 DNA follows: TGTGCCAGCAGCTTATTTGGCGGGGGCCCCTACAATGAGCAGTTCTTC. It encodes CASSLFGGGPYNEQFF.